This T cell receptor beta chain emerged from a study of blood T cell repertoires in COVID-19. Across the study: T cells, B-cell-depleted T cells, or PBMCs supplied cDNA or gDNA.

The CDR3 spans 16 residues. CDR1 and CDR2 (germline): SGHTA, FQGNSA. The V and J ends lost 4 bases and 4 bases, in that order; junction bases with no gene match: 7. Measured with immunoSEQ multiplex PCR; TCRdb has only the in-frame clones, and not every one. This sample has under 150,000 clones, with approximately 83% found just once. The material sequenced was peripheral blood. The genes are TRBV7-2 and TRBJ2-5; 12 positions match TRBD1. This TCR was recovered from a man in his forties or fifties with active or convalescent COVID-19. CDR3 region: CASSSMGQGAGETQYF. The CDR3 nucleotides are TGTGCCAGCAGCTCTATGGGACAGGGGGCCGGAGAGACCCAGTACTTC.